Below are 4 T cell receptor beta chains sequenced from a single sample in a study of early T cells in non-severe SARS-CoV-2 infection. TCRdb fed the 5' RACE reads into MiXCR, producing one record per CDR3 protein. The sample shows 80,000 to 95,000 distinct CDR3 sequences, 13% to 15% of them seen only once. Sequencing was carried out using whole blood. The receptors here all came from an adult who was a healthcare worker with PCR-confirmed SARS-CoV-2 infection or an uninfected control (not recorded which).

The gene calls are TRBV18 and TRBJ2-1, with a possible D match to TRBD1 (5 bases). The germline V and J ends were trimmed by 2 bases and 6 bases, with 14 bases remaining between them. CDR3 length: 15 residues. Germline lookup yields CDR1 KGHSH and CDR2 LQKENI. CDR3 loop: CASSPGVRGSNEQFF. DNA of the CDR3: TGTGCCAGCTCACCAGGGGTAAGGGGATCCAATGAGCAGTTCTTC.

The rearrangement links TRBV28 to TRBJ2-2; 9 bases agree with TRBD1. Germline lookup yields CDR1 MDHEN and CDR2 SYDVKM. Trimming took 5 bases from V and 0 from J; bases not matched to a gene: 4. The CDR3 extends over 16 amino acids. In DNA, the CDR3 is TGTGCCAGCAGTGTACAGGGGGCCTCGAACACCGGGGAGCTGTTTTTT. Its translation is CASSVQGASNTGELFF. Combining the CDR3 with reference TRBV28 and TRBJ2-2 gives the whole variable domain DVKVTQSSRYLVKRTGEKVFLECVQDMDHENMFWYRQDPGLGLRLIYFSYDVKMKEKGDIPEGYSVSREKKERFSLILESASTNQTSMYLCASSVQGASNTGELFFGEGSRLTVL.

This clonotype was counted once. This chain uses TRBV7-8 with TRBJ1-2; tentatively, D is TRBD1 (5 bases). This CDR3 has 16 amino acids. Trimming removed 4 bases at V and 4 bases at J, with 19 bases between. Germline V gene sequence: CDR1 SGHVS, CDR2 FQNEAQ. The CDR3 protein is CASSSNGGGPIYGYTF. The CDR3 DNA follows: TGTGCCAGCAGCTCAAACGGGGGAGGCCCTATCTATGGCTACACCTTC.

V and J are TRBV12-3 or TRBV12-4 and TRBJ1-5, with TRBD1 matching over 7 bases. The CDR3 runs 17 residues. V gave up 4 bases and J gave up 0 bases; unmatched junction bases: 9. CDR3 region: CASSWGTGAHSNQPQHF. CDR3 in DNA: TGTGCCAGCAGTTGGGGAACAGGGGCACATAGCAATCAGCCCCAGCATTTT.